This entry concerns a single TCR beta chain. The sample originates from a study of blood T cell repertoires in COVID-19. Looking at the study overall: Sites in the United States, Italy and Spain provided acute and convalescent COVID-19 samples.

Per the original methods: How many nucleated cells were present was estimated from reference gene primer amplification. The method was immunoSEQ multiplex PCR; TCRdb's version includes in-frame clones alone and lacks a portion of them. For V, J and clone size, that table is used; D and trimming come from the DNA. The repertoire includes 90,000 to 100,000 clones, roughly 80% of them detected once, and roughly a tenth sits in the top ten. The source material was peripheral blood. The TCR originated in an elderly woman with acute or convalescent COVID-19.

CDR3 DNA: TGTGCCAGCAGCCCTAGCCCCGGGACTAGCGCCACTAGCACAGATACGCAGTATTTT. Translation: CASSPSPGTSATSTDTQYF. The gene calls are TRBV9 and TRBJ2-3; 10 bases are shared with TRBD2. Germline lookup yields CDR1 SGDLS and CDR2 YYNGEE. Trimming at V came to 4 bases and at J to 0 bases, leaving 14 bases not matched to a gene. This CDR3 comprises 19 residues.